These 20 T cell receptor beta chains were sequenced from one sample in a study of blood T cell repertoires in COVID-19. Some clones are missing from TCRdb's copy, which holds only in-frame ones; the method was immunoSEQ multiplex PCR. The sample contains 95,000 to 150,000 clones, around 76% of which appear only once. Material for sequencing was peripheral blood. The source is a man between 65 and 85 years old with acute or convalescent COVID-19.

This clone has just one count. The genes are TRBV9 and TRBJ2-1, with 8 bases lining up with TRBD2. Unmatched junction bases numbered 4, after V lost 0 bases and J lost 2 bases. CDR3 length: 16 residues. From germline, CDR1 is SGDLS and CDR2 YYNGEE. DNA for the CDR3: TGTGCCAGCAGCGTAGGATCCGGGGGGGCCTACAATGAGCAGTTCTTC. As protein: CASSVGSGGAYNEQFF. Complete variable domain (other parts from reference TRBV9 and TRBJ2-1): DSGVTQTPKHLITATGQRVTLRCSPRSGDLSVYWYQQSLDQGLQFLIQYYNGEERAKGNILERFSAQQFPDLHSELNLSSLELGDSALYFCASSVGSGGAYNEQFFGPGTRLTVL.

This clone is a singleton in its sample. CDR3 DNA sequence: TGTGCCAGTAGTCAATGGGGACAGGGGATGGTCGACGAGCAGTACTTC. Translation: CASSQWGQGMVDEQYF. The V gene is TRBV19, the J gene TRBJ2-7; 10 nucleotides align to TRBD1. J was trimmed by 5 bases and V by 5 bases; bases with no gene match: 12. The CDR3 sequence is 16 residues long. CDR1 is LNHDA, CDR2 SQIVND, per germline (reference sequence).

The chain couples TRBV6-2 or TRBV6-3 to TRBJ2-7, with D perhaps matching TRBD1 (6 bases). Deletions cut 5 bases from V and 12 bases from J, with 26 bases between. Germline V gives CDR1 MNHEY, CDR2 SVGEGT. This CDR3 spans 15 amino acids. CDR3 sequence reads: CASSAYREKMREWYF. The CDR3 DNA is TGTGCCAGCAGTGCCTACAGGGAAAAGATGAGAGAGTGGTACTTC.

The J gene is TRBJ2-7, the V gene TRBV6-5; 9 bases line up with TRBD2. The CDR3 loop spans 14 amino acids. The J segment lost 12 bases and the V segment lost 6 bases, leaving 15 bases of the junction unmatched. CDR1 and CDR2 from the germline V gene are MNHEY and SVGAGI. The DNA of the CDR3 is TGTGCCAGCAGACCGACTAGCGGCCCCGGCGGGGTGTACTTC. This sequence encodes CASRPTSGPGGVYF.

The chain has TRBV2 and TRBJ2-2; 9 bases fit TRBD1. Per germline, CDR1 SNHLY and CDR2 FYNNEI. V trimming: 6 bases; J trimming: 6 bases; junction bases outside the gene matches: 14. There are 17 residues in the CDR3. The CDR3 here is CASSVGTGLALAGELFF. CDR3 nucleotide sequence: TGTGCCAGCAGCGTGGGGACAGGGCTGGCGTTAGCCGGGGAGCTGTTTTTT.

The gene calls are TRBV7-9 and TRBJ2-7; 7 bases are shared with TRBD1. Germline lookup yields CDR1 SEHNR and CDR2 FQNEAQ (reference sequence). The CDR3 covers 14 residues. V was clipped by 6 bases and J by 4 bases; unmatched bases: 9. DNA for the CDR3: TGTGCCAGCAGAAATGACAGGGCCGTTTACGAGCAGTACTTC. Translated, it gives CASRNDRAVYEQYF.

V usage is TRBV5-5 and J usage is TRBJ1-3, with 8 bases fitting TRBD1. CDR1 SGHKS and CDR2 YYEKEE come from the germline V gene (reference sequence). V lost 4 bases to trimming and J lost 0 bases; unmatched junction nucleotides: 12. The CDR3 consists of 18 residues. For the CDR3, the DNA is TGTGCCAGCAGCGAACCGGGACAGGTGGATCTCTCTGGAAACACCATATATTTT. It codes for CASSEPGQVDLSGNTIYF.

The genes are TRBV6-1 and TRBJ1-2; D not certain. The CDR3 covers 15 residues. CDR1 is MNHNS, CDR2 SASEGT, per germline. V was shortened by 2 bases and J by 0 bases, with 10 bases between the two germline ends. The CDR3 sequence is CASSEYQEANYGYTF. DNA of the CDR3: TGTGCCAGCAGTGAATATCAGGAAGCTAACTATGGCTACACCTTC.

There are a few counts of this clone. The chain combines TRBV5-4 with TRBJ1-3; TRBD1 is a possible D gene (6 bases). V lost 3 bases and J 4 bases, leaving 11 bases between the germline ends. Germline V gene sequence: CDR1 SGHNT, CDR2 YYREEE (reference sequence). The CDR3 totals 14 residues. CDR3 region: CASSSPTGGNTIYF. The CDR3 DNA sequence: TGTGCCAGCAGCTCTCCTACAGGGGGAAACACCATATATTTT.

This chain uses TRBV7-8 with TRBJ1-3; 7 bases map to TRBD1. The CDR3 covers 16 residues. Germline lookup yields CDR1 SGHVS and CDR2 FQNEAQ. V shed 2 bases and J 0 bases; nucleotides not matched to a gene: 4. The CDR3 loop is CASSLQGQSSGNTIYF. CDR3 in DNA: TGTGCCAGCAGCTTACAGGGACAGAGCTCTGGAAACACCATATATTTT.

The V gene is TRBV6-5, the J gene TRBJ1-5; the D gene is possibly TRBD1 (6 bases). The CDR3 consists of 14 residues. Germline V gene data show CDR1 as MNHEY and CDR2 as SVGAGI. The germline V and J ends were trimmed by 7 bases and 2 bases, with 12 bases remaining between them. As DNA, the CDR3 is TGTGCCAGCAACGCAGGGGATGGCAATCAGCCCCAGCATTTT. Protein: CASNAGDGNQPQHF.

V is TRBV24-1 and J is TRBJ2-5; 7 bases fit TRBD1. The CDR3 is 17 amino acids. V lost 3 bases to trimming and J lost 2 bases; unmatched junction nucleotides: 11. Germline CDR1 KGHDR, CDR2 SFDVKD. Here the CDR3 reads CATSDANRGQLQETQYF. The CDR3 coding sequence is TGTGCCACCAGTGATGCGAACAGGGGACAACTTCAAGAGACCCAGTACTTC.

The rearrangement uses TRBV5-1 and TRBJ1-1, with D tentatively TRBD1 (6 bases). V lost 0 bases, J lost 4 bases, and 13 bases lay in between. Germline lookup yields CDR1 SGHRS and CDR2 YFSETQ. The CDR3 contains 15 residues. CDR3 nucleotides: TGCGCCAGCAGCTTGGAAACTCAGGGGTTCACTGAAGCTTTCTTT. Amino acids: CASSLETQGFTEAFF.

J is TRBJ1-1 and V is TRBV3-1 (or the pseudogene TRBV3-2); 9 bases are shared with TRBD1. CDR1 is LGHDT, CDR2 YNNKEL, per germline (reference sequence). V lost 6 bases to trimming and J lost 6 bases; unmatched junction nucleotides: 8. The CDR3 contains 14 residues. The CDR3 DNA sequence: TGTGCCAGCAGTAGACGGGACAGGGAAGCTGAAGCTTTCTTT. It codes for CASSRRDREAEAFF.

The chain uses TRBV13 and TRBJ2-3; 9 nucleotides align to TRBD1. The CDR3 consists of 15 residues. Trimming at V came to 4 bases and at J to 4 bases, leaving 6 bases not matched to a gene. CDR1 is PRHDT and CDR2 is FYEKMQ in the germline V gene (reference sequence). CDR3 amino acids: CASSSGQGGADTQYF. As DNA, the CDR3 is TGTGCCAGCAGCTCGGGACAGGGCGGGGCAGATACGCAGTATTTT.

V and J are TRBV30 and TRBJ2-7, with TRBD1 as a possible D gene (6 bases). This CDR3 is built from 13 residues. V shed 0 bases and J shed 5 bases, with 11 bases lying between them. Germline V gene sequence: CDR1 GTSNPN, CDR2 SVGIG (reference sequence). CDR3 loop: CAWSVQGSHEQYF. CDR3 coding DNA: TGTGCCTGGAGTGTGCAGGGGTCACACGAGCAGTACTTC. Looking up the rest from reference TRBV30 and TRBJ2-7 gives the full variable domain: SQTIHQWPATLVQPVGSPLSLECTVEGTSNPNLYWYRQAAGRGLQLLFYSVGIGQISSEVPQNLSASRPQDRQFILSSKKLLLSDSGFYLCAWSVQGSHEQYFGPGTRLTVT.

The chain employs TRBV6-6 and TRBJ1-2; tentatively, D is TRBD1 (5 bases). The ends were cut back, 6 bases at V and 0 bases at J, with 8 bases in the middle. This CDR3 spans 13 amino acids. Germline values: CDR1 MNHNY, CDR2 SVGAGI (reference sequence). The CDR3 DNA sequence: TGTGCCAGCAGAAACAGGACTAACTATGGCTACACCTTC. Its translation: CASRNRTNYGYTF.

The chain has TRBV28 and TRBJ1-2; a weak D match, TRBD1 (6 bases). V lost 2 bases, J lost 7 bases, and 11 bases lay in between. This CDR3 region has 13 residues. Germline V CDR1 and CDR2: MDHEN, SYDVKM. Here the CDR3 reads CASSLTGGGGYTF. The CDR3 DNA reads TGTGCCAGCAGTTTAACTGGGGGCGGTGGCTACACCTTC.

The rearrangement joins TRBV3-1 (or the pseudogene TRBV3-2) to TRBJ2-6, with no clear D. CDR3 length: 13 residues. Trimming cost V 7 bases and J 0 bases, with 4 bases left between them. The V gene's germline CDR1 is LGHDT and CDR2 YNNKEL (reference sequence). CDR3 coding DNA: TGTGCCAGCACTTCCTCTGGGGCCAACGTCCTGACTTTC. Translated: CASTSSGANVLTF.

The chain recombines TRBV6-5 with TRBJ2-1; 8 nucleotides align to TRBD2. CDR3 length: 15 amino acids. V shed 6 bases, J shed 4 bases, and the junction held 8 bases outside the gene matches. Germline V gene sequence: CDR1 MNHEY, CDR2 SVGAGI. The CDR3 is CASSRGGMGYNEQFF. CDR3 DNA: TGTGCCAGCAGCCGGGGGGGGATGGGATACAATGAGCAGTTCTTC.